The rows below give T cell receptor beta chains drawn from one sample of a study of T cell repertoires in cytomegalovirus infection. These receptors' targets are unknown. TCRdb re-derived calls from the reads in MiXCR, one entry per CDR3 protein. This repertoire shows over 40,000 distinct CDR3 sequences, roughly 19% found once; its top ten account for approximately 55%. Sequencing used CD8+ T cells from cultured PBMCs, obtained from culture after CMV antigen stimulation. These receptor sequences come from a human donor in good health (CMV status not recorded). Some clones in this sample may be carry-over from other donors' samples. CDR3s include the opening cysteine and the closing phenylalanine or tryptophan. The order of the fields is J gene, clone size, D gene, V gene, CDR3 protein, CDR3 DNA. The D gene is left open where the match is weak. Some rows have no size entry. The others give once, few or many, or a class for an expanded clone.

TRBJ1-5,.,.,TRBV6-1,CASSESSGGGGNQPQHF,TGTGCCAGCAGTGAAAGTTCCGGGGGCGGGGGCAATCAGCCCCAGCATTTT
TRBJ2-1,few,.,TRBV28,CASSIGTALNNEQFF,TGTGCCAGCAGTATTGGAACTGCCTTAAACAATGAGCAGTTCTTC
TRBJ2-7,.,.,TRBV7-9,CASSPDAYEQYF,TGTGCCAGCAGCCCCGACGCGTACGAGCAGTACTTC
TRBJ1-1,few,TRBD1,TRBV5-5,CASSATGFNTEAFF,TGTGCCAGCAGCGCGACAGGGTTCAACACTGAAGCTTTCTTT
TRBJ2-7,.,.,TRBV27,CASSFLPDPGKDEQYF,TGTGCCAGCAGTTTCCTCCCGGATCCGGGGAAGGACGAGCAGTACTTC
TRBJ1-2,many,.,TRBV7-8,CASSLVTELHYGYTF,TGTGCCAGCAGCTTAGTGACAGAACTCCACTATGGCTACACCTTC
TRBJ1-5,.,.,TRBV6-6,CASSYGRGMGQPQHF,TGTGCCAGCAGTTACGGGAGGGGAATGGGTCAGCCCCAGCATTTT
TRBJ2-7,many,TRBD1,TRBV5-6,CASSSGTEPYEQYF,TGTGCCAGCAGCTCCGGGACAGAGCCCTACGAGCAGTACTTC
TRBJ2-3,few,TRBD2,TRBV12-3/TRBV12-4,CASILGGGGGDTQYF,TGTGCCAGCATCTTAGGGGGCGGGGGGGGAGATACGCAGTATTTT
TRBJ2-5,.,.,TRBV12-3/TRBV12-4,CASSLGRPTLETQYF,TGTGCCAGCAGTTTAGGACGACCCACCCTGGAGACCCAGTACTTC
TRBJ2-5,few,TRBD2,TRBV10-3,CATLSMAGGIQETQYF,TGTGCCACCTTATCTATGGCGGGAGGGATCCAAGAGACCCAGTACTTC
TRBJ2-2,many,TRBD1,TRBV5-1,CASSFPGQGARANTGELFF,TGCGCCAGCAGCTTCCCGGGACAGGGGGCCCGAGCGAACACCGGGGAGCTGTTTTTT
TRBJ1-5,.,.,TRBV28,CASNPTGSEAWQPQHF,TGTGCCAGCAACCCGACCGGGAGCGAAGCCTGGCAGCCCCAGCATTTT
TRBJ1-1,many,.,TRBV12-3/TRBV12-4,CASSVQVNTEAFF,TGTGCCAGCAGTGTCCAAGTTAACACTGAAGCTTTCTTT
TRBJ2-7,many,.,TRBV7-3,CASSLNGSPIYEQYF,TGTGCCAGCAGCTTAAACGGGAGCCCAATCTACGAGCAGTACTTC
TRBJ1-4,.,.,TRBV29-1,CSVESGSLGEKLFF,TGCAGCGTTGAGTCCGGGTCCCTGGGTGAAAAACTGTTTTTT
TRBJ2-2,.,.,TRBV4-1,CASSHRGKENTGELFF,TGCGCCAGCAGCCACCGGGGCAAGGAAAACACCGGGGAGCTGTTTTTT
TRBJ2-3,.,TRBD1,TRBV29-1,CSVPDRGGADTQYF,TGCAGCGTTCCGGACAGGGGAGGGGCAGATACGCAGTATTTT
TRBJ2-7,many,.,TRBV7-8,CASSLTVGSSSYEQYF,TGTGCCAGCAGCTTGACTGTAGGGAGCAGCTCCTACGAGCAGTACTTC
TRBJ2-7,few,.,TRBV27,CASSQTITTYEQYF,TGTGCCAGCAGCCAAACGATAACTACCTACGAGCAGTACTTC
TRBJ2-2,many,.,TRBV7-6,CASSLRQRENTGELFF,TGTGCCAGCAGCTTAAGGCAGAGAGAGAACACCGGGGAGCTGTTTTTT
TRBJ1-4,many,.,TRBV29-1,CSVTTGIHNEKLFF,TGCAGCGTAACCACAGGGATCCACAATGAAAAACTGTTTTTT
TRBJ2-7,.,.,TRBV29-1,CSVLGQAYEQYF,TGCAGCGTTCTTGGACAAGCCTACGAGCAGTACTTC
TRBJ1-1,few,.,TRBV18,CASSVVRDTEAFF,TGTGCCAGCTCCGTGGTCAGGGACACTGAAGCTTTCTTT
TRBJ1-1,.,TRBD1,TRBV7-8,CASSLGTANTEAFF,TGTGCCAGCAGCTTGGGGACAGCGAACACTGAAGCTTTCTTT
TRBJ2-1,many,TRBD2,TRBV11-2,CASSLILAGGPYNEQFF,TGTGCCAGCAGCTTAATTTTAGCGGGAGGCCCCTACAATGAGCAGTTCTTC
TRBJ2-1,.,TRBD2,TRBV2,CASSWTSINEQFF,TGTGCCAGCAGTTGGACTAGCATCAATGAGCAGTTCTTC
TRBJ1-1,.,.,TRBV7-9,CASSLVVGIEAFF,TGTGCCAGCAGCTTAGTGGTGGGGATTGAAGCTTTCTTT
TRBJ2-5,.,TRBD1,TRBV24-1,CATRGQGEETQYF,TGTGCCACCAGAGGACAGGGTGAAGAGACCCAGTACTTC
TRBJ1-6,many,.,TRBV11-2,CASSLGQNNSPLHF,TGTGCCAGCAGCTTAGGACAAAATAATTCACCCCTCCACTTT
TRBJ2-5,many,TRBD1,TRBV4-2,CASSQDPPGTGGETQYF,TGTGCCAGCAGCCAAGATCCCCCAGGGACAGGGGGCGAGACCCAGTACTTC
TRBJ2-1,many,.,TRBV7-2,CASSFPGGLKNEQFF,TGTGCCAGCAGCTTCCCTGGCGGGCTGAAAAATGAGCAGTTCTTC
TRBJ1-1,many,.,TRBV7-2,CASSRAPNTEAFF,TGTGCCAGCAGCCGAGCCCCGAACACTGAAGCTTTCTTT
TRBJ1-5,many,.,TRBV24-1,CATGGEGNQPQHF,TGTGCCACCGGGGGTGAGGGTAATCAGCCCCAGCATTTT
TRBJ2-1,.,TRBD2,TRBV9,CASSGSGGFGNEQFF,TGTGCCAGCAGCGGGAGCGGGGGGTTCGGCAATGAGCAGTTCTTC
TRBJ2-3,many,TRBD2,TRBV7-2,CASSLWGGRAFTDTQYF,TGTGCCAGCAGCTTATGGGGAGGGAGGGCCTTCACAGATACGCAGTATTTT
TRBJ1-6,.,.,TRBV7-2,CASSLSGDNSPLHF,TGTGCCAGCAGCTTATCGGGGGATAATTCACCCCTCCACTTT
TRBJ1-1,.,TRBD1,TRBV10-2,CASRRGDSLYGTEAFF,TGCGCCAGCAGAAGGGGGGACAGCCTCTACGGCACTGAAGCTTTCTTT
TRBJ1-6,once,TRBD1,TRBV27,CASKGQGGSPLHF,TGTGCCAGCAAAGGACAGGGCGGTTCACCCCTCCACTTT
TRBJ1-1,.,TRBD1,TRBV3-1,CASSHGTGPTEAFF,TGTGCCAGCAGCCATGGGACAGGGCCCACTGAAGCTTTCTTT
TRBJ2-1,few,TRBD2,TRBV6-2/TRBV6-3,CASSNGLAAEQFF,TGTGCCAGCAGTAACGGACTAGCCGCTGAGCAGTTCTTC
TRBJ2-7,many,TRBD1,TRBV7-9,CASSQSGGRAHEQYF,TGTGCCAGCAGCCAGTCAGGGGGACGAGCCCACGAGCAGTACTTC
TRBJ1-1,many,.,TRBV9,CASSEAGSTEAFF,TGTGCCAGCAGTGAGGCAGGGAGCACTGAAGCTTTCTTT
TRBJ2-1,once,.,TRBV6-2/TRBV6-3,CASSYSYNEQFF,TGTGCCAGCAGTTACTCTTACAATGAGCAGTTCTTC
TRBJ1-6,many,.,TRBV27,CASSETLGSYNSPLHF,TGTGCCAGCAGTGAAACGCTAGGCTCCTATAATTCACCCCTCCACTTT
TRBJ1-2,.,.,TRBV7-2,CASSTLSNGYTF,TGTGCCAGCAGCACCCTCTCGAATGGCTACACCTTC
TRBJ2-2,few,.,TRBV5-5,CASTPWDLNTGELFF,TGTGCCAGCACCCCTTGGGACTTGAACACCGGGGAGCTGTTTTTT
TRBJ1-5,.,TRBD1,TRBV7-2,CASSFELGTGISNQPQHF,TGTGCCAGCAGCTTTGAACTCGGGACAGGGATAAGCAATCAGCCCCAGCATTTT